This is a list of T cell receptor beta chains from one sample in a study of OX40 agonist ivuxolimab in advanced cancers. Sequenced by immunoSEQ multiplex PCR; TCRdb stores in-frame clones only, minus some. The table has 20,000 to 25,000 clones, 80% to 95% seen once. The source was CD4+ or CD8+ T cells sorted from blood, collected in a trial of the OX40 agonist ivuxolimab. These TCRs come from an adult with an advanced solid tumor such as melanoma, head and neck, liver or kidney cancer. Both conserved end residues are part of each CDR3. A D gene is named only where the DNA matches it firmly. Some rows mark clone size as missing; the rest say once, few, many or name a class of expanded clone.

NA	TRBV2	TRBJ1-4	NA	CASSVIRAANEKLFF	TGTGCCAGCAGTGTGATCAGGGCCGCTAATGAAAAACTGTTTTTT
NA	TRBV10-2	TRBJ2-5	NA	CASTRLSGNQETQYF	TGCGCCAGCACTCGTCTCTCGGGGAACCAAGAGACCCAGTACTTC
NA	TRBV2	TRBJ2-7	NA	CASSRQEVRTTPYEQYF	TGTGCCAGCAGTCGACAGGAGGTCCGGACTACACCATACGAGCAGTACTTC
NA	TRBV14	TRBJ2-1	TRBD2	CASSQEFIGLAGSHEQFF	TGTGCCAGCAGCCAAGAATTCATCGGGCTAGCGGGCAGTCATGAGCAGTTCTTC
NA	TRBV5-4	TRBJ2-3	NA	CASSWGTGSTDTQYF	TGTGCCAGCAGCTGGGGAACAGGGTCGACAGATACGCAGTATTTT
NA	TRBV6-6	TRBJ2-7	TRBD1	CASSPQGAHEQYF	TGTGCCAGCAGTCCACAGGGGGCCCACGAGCAGTACTTC
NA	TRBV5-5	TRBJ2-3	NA	CASSPVGLSTDTQYF	TGTGCCAGCAGCCCCGTGGGGCTTAGCACAGATACGCAGTATTTT
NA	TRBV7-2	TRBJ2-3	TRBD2	CASSSWDYSDTQYF	TGTGCCAGCAGCTCCTGGGACTATAGCGATACGCAGTATTTT
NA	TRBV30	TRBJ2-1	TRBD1	CAWATGGSYNEQFF	TGTGCCTGGGCTACAGGGGGTTCTTACAATGAGCAGTTCTTC
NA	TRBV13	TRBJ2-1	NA	CASGESPYNEQFF	TGTGCCAGCGGGGAGTCCCCCTACAATGAGCAGTTCTTC
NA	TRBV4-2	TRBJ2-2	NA	CASSQAQVGAGELFF	TGTGCCAGCAGCCAAGCCCAGGTGGGGGCCGGGGAGCTGTTTTTT
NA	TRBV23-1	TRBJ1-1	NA	CASSQGPWIGTSGNTEAFF	TGCGCCAGCAGTCAAGGGCCTTGGATCGGGACGTCGGGTAACACTGAAGCTTTCTTT
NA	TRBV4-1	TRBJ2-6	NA	CASSLGTGANVLTF	TGCGCCAGCAGCCTGGGGACTGGGGCCAACGTCCTGACTTTC
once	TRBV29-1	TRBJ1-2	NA	CSVAVAHGYTF	TGCAGCGTTGCTGTGGCCCATGGCTACACCTTC
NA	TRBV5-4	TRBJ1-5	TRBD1	CASSTTGGRTEPQHF	TGTGCCAGCAGCACCACAGGGGGCCGAACGGAGCCCCAGCATTTT
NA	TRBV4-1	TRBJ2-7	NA	CASSQVGQPYEQYF	TGCGCCAGCAGCCAAGTAGGTCAACCCTACGAGCAGTACTTC
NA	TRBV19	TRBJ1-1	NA	CASSPDIGLMNTEAFF	TGTGCCAGTAGCCCAGATATAGGGTTGATGAACACTGAAGCTTTCTTT